Below are 21 T cell receptor beta chains sequenced from a single sample in a study of blood T cell repertoires in COVID-19. Method: immunoSEQ multiplex PCR; TCRdb's copy keeps in-frame clones and lacks some. The data contain about 170,000 clones, roughly 86% of them seen just once; the ten biggest clones take up 2.5%. Source material: peripheral blood. The receptors come from a woman aged 80 or over with COVID-19, enrolled during active disease.

This rearrangement joins TRBV7-2 to TRBJ2-2, with D unclear. Germline-derived CDR1 and CDR2 are SGHTA and FQGNSA. The CDR3 has 13 amino acids. V shed 2 bases and J shed 7 bases, with 8 bases lying between them. The CDR3 DNA sequence: TGTGCCAGCAGCTTAAGCGTCCGCGGGGAGCTGTTTTTT. This translates into CASSLSVRGELFF.

The rearrangement joins TRBV19 to TRBJ2-5; 10 nucleotides match TRBD2. CDR3 length: 13 residues. The J segment lost 3 bases and the V segment lost 6 bases, leaving 1 base of the junction unmatched. Germline assignment: CDR1 LNHDA and CDR2 SQIVND (reference sequence). CDR3 coding DNA: TGTGCCAGTAGCGGACTAGCGGAAGAGACCCAGTACTTC. This sequence encodes CASSGLAEETQYF.

V gene TRBV3-1 (or the pseudogene TRBV3-2) combines with J gene TRBJ2-2, with TRBD1 matching 12 bases. CDR3 size: 22 residues. CDR1 and CDR2 from the germline V gene are LGHDT and YNNKEL (reference sequence). V shed 1 base, J shed 6 bases, and the junction held 21 bases outside the gene matches. CDR3 sequence: CASSQVSSGTGGEVEGPGELFF. In DNA form, the CDR3 reads TGTGCCAGCAGCCAAGTTTCTTCCGGGACAGGGGGCGAGGTTGAAGGTCCCGGGGAGCTGTTTTTT.

The chain is built from TRBV7-2 and TRBJ2-2; TRBD2 is a possible D gene (7 bases). This CDR3 region has 14 residues. Trimming pared 3 bases from V and 6 bases from J, leaving 11 bases between. The germline gives CDR1 SGHTA, CDR2 FQGNSA. CDR3 coding DNA: TGTGCCAGCAGCTTCGGGGGGCGCCCCGGGGAGCTGTTTTTT. This translates into CASSFGGRPGELFF.

J is TRBJ1-5 and V is TRBV27; 7 nucleotides align to TRBD1. After removal of 4 bases from V and 7 bases from J, the junction contained 7 bases not matched to a gene. The CDR3 extends over 14 amino acids. Germline V gene sequence: CDR1 MNHEY, CDR2 SMNVEV (reference sequence). CDR3 loop: CASSYTTGLQPQHF. DNA of the CDR3: TGTGCCAGCAGTTATACGACAGGGCTCCAGCCCCAGCATTTT.

This clone was detected many times. This chain links TRBV7-2 with TRBJ2-2, with TRBD1 matching 9 bases. Germline CDR1 and CDR2: SGHTA and FQGNSA. The CDR3 length is 13 residues. J lost 6 bases, V lost 5 bases, and 1 base had no gene match. The CDR3 DNA follows: TGTGCCAGCAGCGGACAGGGGTCCGGGGAGCTGTTTTTT. It specifies CASSGQGSGELFF.

Here the CDR3 reads CASSLGELAGEQYF. In nucleotides, the CDR3 is TGTGCCAGCAGCTTGGGTGAACTAGCAGGCGAGCAGTACTTC. J is TRBJ2-7 and V is TRBV5-4; D is possibly TRBD2 (6 bases). Trimming removed 0 bases from V and 6 bases from J, with 13 bases in between. Germline V lookup: CDR1 SGHNT, CDR2 YYREEE (reference sequence). This CDR3 spans 14 amino acids.

This chain joins TRBV18 and TRBJ1-1; TRBD1 aligns across 8 bases. CDR1 is KGHSH and CDR2 is LQKENI in the germline V gene. CDR3 length equals 14 residues. V shed 5 bases, J shed 3 bases, and the junction held 5 bases outside the gene matches. Written as DNA, the CDR3 is TGTGCCAGCTCAACCTTACAGGGGGACACTGAAGCTTTCTTT. Protein: CASSTLQGDTEAFF.

V gene TRBV24-1 combines with J gene TRBJ2-3; tentatively, D is TRBD1 (6 bases). Trimming shortened V by 6 bases and J by 8 bases, and 20 bases separated the two germline ends. The germline V gene has CDR1 KGHDR and CDR2 SFDVKD. CDR3 length: 15 amino acids. Here the CDR3 reads CATSIRGNRGGTQYF. The CDR3 nucleotides are TGTGCCACCAGTATTAGGGGGAACAGAGGGGGTACGCAGTATTTT.

The chain uses TRBV4-2 and TRBJ2-4; maybe TRBD1 (6 bases). The CDR3 extends over 14 amino acids. CDR1 LGHNA and CDR2 YNFKEQ come from the germline V gene. V dropped 1 base and J dropped 7 bases, with 11 bases sitting between them. CDR3 residues: CASSQAGGANIQYF. CDR3 nucleotides: TGTGCCAGCAGCCAAGCTGGGGGCGCGAACATTCAGTACTTC.

V gene TRBV7-2 combines with J gene TRBJ1-1; 7 bases line up with TRBD1. In germline, CDR1 is SGHTA, CDR2 FQGNSA. CDR3 length: 15 residues. V was clipped by 5 bases and J by 0 bases; unmatched bases: 6. CDR3 bases: TGTGCCAGCAGCGGGAGACAGGGAATGAACACTGAAGCTTTCTTT. It codes for CASSGRQGMNTEAFF.

The chain combines TRBV7-2 with TRBJ2-3; D perhaps matches TRBD1 (6 bases). This CDR3 comprises 15 residues. Trimming pared 3 bases from V and 9 bases from J, leaving 19 bases between. In germline, CDR1 is SGHTA, CDR2 FQGNSA. CDR3 sequence (DNA): TGTGCCAGCAGCTTGGGGGCCAACACCAGAGGGACGCAGTATTTT. Its translation: CASSLGANTRGTQYF. The full variable domain, its missing parts supplied by reference TRBV7-2 and TRBJ2-3, is GAGVSQSPSNKVTEKGKDVELRCDPISGHTALYWYRQSLGQGLEFLIYFQGNSAPDKSGLPSDRFSAERTGGSVSTLTIQRTQQEDSAVYLCASSLGANTRGTQYFGPGTRLTVL.

The CDR3 coding sequence is TGTGCCAGCAGCTTTAACAGGGTCGGCTTAATGAACACTGAAGCTTTCTTT. Translated: CASSFNRVGLMNTEAFF. The chain employs TRBV7-8 and TRBJ1-1; tentative D call: TRBD1 (6 bases). CDR3 length equals 17 residues. Trimming left V 3 bases short and J 0 bases short, with 17 bases between. The germline V gene encodes CDR1 SGHVS and CDR2 FQNEAQ.

V usage is TRBV6-6 and J usage is TRBJ1-5, with TRBD1 identical over 8 bases. The CDR3 runs 15 residues. V was clipped by 5 bases and J by 7 bases; unmatched bases: 10. Germline V gene data show CDR1 as MNHNY and CDR2 as SVGAGI (reference sequence). In nucleotides, the CDR3 is TGTGCCAGCAGTGATGGACAGGGTCGAAAACAGCCCCAGCATTTT. This sequence encodes CASSDGQGRKQPQHF.

The chain carries TRBV27 and TRBJ1-4, with no clear D. V gave up 4 bases and J gave up 1 base, with 16 bases separating them. This CDR3 spans 17 amino acids. Germline V gene sequence: CDR1 MNHEY, CDR2 SMNVEV (reference sequence). This chain's CDR3 is CASSYERGSLTNEKLFF. The CDR3, as DNA: TGTGCCAGCAGTTACGAGCGAGGAAGTTTAACTAATGAAAAACTGTTTTTT.

The CDR3 protein is CASSLEGLGTDTQYF. CDR3 sequence (DNA): TGTGCCAGCAGCTTGGAGGGACTTGGTACGGATACGCAGTATTTT. The rearrangement links TRBV5-4 to TRBJ2-3; weak D call: TRBD2 (6 bases). V was trimmed by 0 bases and J by 6 bases, leaving 14 bases between them. Germline V gene sequence: CDR1 SGHNT, CDR2 YYREEE (reference sequence). The CDR3 has 15 residues.

This rearrangement joins TRBV6-2 or TRBV6-3 to TRBJ1-1; tentatively, D is TRBD1 (6 bases). CDR1 and CDR2 (germline): MNHEY, SVGEGT. The CDR3 has 20 amino acids. V gave up 6 bases and J gave up 4 bases, with 33 bases separating them. The CDR3 DNA sequence: TGTGCCAGCAGCCTTTCCAACCCGGGACAACTAAGTGTCAGGGGCACTGAAGCTTTCTTT. This encodes CASSLSNPGQLSVRGTEAFF.

The chain carries TRBV7-9 and TRBJ2-1; 8 bases align to TRBD1. J lost 4 bases, V lost 2 bases, and 4 bases had no gene match. CDR1 and CDR2 from the germline V gene are SEHNR and FQNEAQ (reference sequence). The CDR3 contains 15 residues. The CDR3 reads CASSLWRTGYNEQFF. The CDR3 coding sequence is TGTGCCAGCAGCTTATGGCGGACAGGGTACAATGAGCAGTTCTTC.

As regards this clone: The sample contains more than one DNA sequence encoding this CDR3. This chain connects TRBV11-3 to TRBJ2-3; 10 bases align to TRBD2. The germline V gene encodes CDR1 SGHNT and CDR2 YENEEA. CDR3 length: 15 residues. V lost 2 bases, J lost 3 bases, and 2 bases stayed unmatched. CDR3 sequence reads: CASSLLAGATDTQYF. The CDR3 DNA follows: TGTGCCAGCAGCTTACTAGCGGGAGCAACAGATACGCAGTATTTT.

The rearrangement joins TRBV19 to TRBJ2-2, with a weak D call TRBD1 (5 bases). Per the germline V gene, CDR1 is LNHDA and CDR2 is SQIVND (reference sequence). The CDR3 extends over 16 amino acids. The V end lost 0 bases, the J end lost 0 bases, and 8 bases lay between the germline ends. CDR3 loop: CASSIEPTANTGELFF. The CDR3 DNA sequence: TGTGCCAGTAGTATAGAACCGACAGCGAACACCGGGGAGCTGTTTTTT.

The chain has TRBV29-1 and TRBJ2-2; 12 nucleotides align to TRBD1. Germline loops: CDR1 SQVTM, CDR2 ANQGSEA. V lost 6 bases to trimming and J lost 6 bases; unmatched junction nucleotides: 11. CDR3 length: 16 residues. CDR3 DNA: TGCAGCGTACGTCCCGGGACAGGGGGCGGGGCCGGGGAGCTGTTTTTT. Amino acids: CSVRPGTGGGAGELFF.